The 20 T cell receptor beta chains listed next were all sequenced from one sample in a study of T cells in Graves' hyperthyroidism and ophthalmopathy. The CDR3 regions of TCR beta were amplified from RNA transcripts. TCR CDR3 underwent first-round RT-PCR with the HTBI primer set. A single record per CDR3 protein comes from TCRdb applying MiXCR to the multiplex PCR reads. The repertoire holds approximately 520,000 distinct CDR3 sequences, approximately 25% seen once, with about 11% in the top ten. Sequencing used blood. These receptors were taken from a woman aged 25 to 45 with Graves' ophthalmopathy.

V usage is TRBV12-3 or TRBV12-4 and J usage is TRBJ2-7, with TRBD2 identical over 8 bases. The V segment lost 5 bases and the J segment 3 bases; nucleotides outside the gene matches: 9. The CDR3 totals 15 residues. The CDR3 DNA is TGTGCCAGCAGTCCTCTAGCGGGTCCGCGCTACGAGCAGTACTTC. Its translation: CASSPLAGPRYEQYF.

Only a few counts were recorded for this clonotype. In DNA, the CDR3 is TGCGCCAGCGAAACAGGGGGTACCGGGGAGCTGTTTTTT. Translation gives CASETGGTGELFF. The rearrangement links TRBV10-2 to TRBJ2-2; 8 bases agree with TRBD1. The V gene's germline CDR1 is WSHSY and CDR2 SAAADI. CDR3 length: 13 residues. The J segment lost 5 bases and the V segment lost 8 bases, leaving 4 bases of the junction unmatched.

The chain uses TRBV18 and TRBJ1-1; the D is unclear. The CDR3 runs to 15 residues. The germline CDR1 and CDR2 sequences are KGHSH and LQKENI. V was shortened by 4 bases and J by 4 bases, with 16 bases between the two germline ends. The CDR3 nucleotides are TGTGCCAGCTCACTCAACACCCGGGCGGGCACTGAAGCTTTCTTT. Protein sequence: CASSLNTRAGTEAFF.

This clonotype was seen at least ten times. The chain joins TRBV6-1 to TRBJ2-7; the match to TRBD1 covers 9 bases. Germline-derived CDR1 and CDR2 are MNHNS and SASEGT. The CDR3 runs to 14 residues. The trim removed 3 bases at V and 6 bases at J, leaving 6 bases unmatched. The CDR3 DNA follows: TGTGCCAGCAGTGACTGGGACAGGGTTTTCGAGCAGTACTTC. This sequence encodes CASSDWDRVFEQYF.

Only a few counts were recorded for this clonotype. The chain uses TRBV6-1 and TRBJ1-3; 9 positions match TRBD1. The V gene's germline CDR1 is MNHNS and CDR2 SASEGT. CDR3 length equals 15 residues. The V and J ends lost 6 bases and 2 bases, in that order; junction bases with no gene match: 5. The CDR3 sequence is CASRPGTGPGNTIYF. The CDR3 nucleotides are TGTGCCAGCAGACCAGGGACAGGGCCTGGAAACACCATATATTTT.

The V call is TRBV2, the J call TRBJ1-2, with 7 bases fitting TRBD1. The CDR3 sequence is 16 residues long. Per germline, CDR1 SNHLY and CDR2 FYNNEI. The V segment lost 8 bases and the J segment 5 bases; nucleotides outside the gene matches: 17. The CDR3 nucleotides read TGTGCCAGCTGCCGCCGCCCAGGGGGTTCCGTTTATGGCTACACCTTC. Protein product: CASCRRPGGSVYGYTF. Full variable domain (remainder filled in from reference TRBV2 and TRBJ1-2): EPEVTQTPSHQVTQMGQEVILRCVPISNHLYFYWYRQILGQKVEFLVSFYNNEISEKSEIFDDQFSVERPDGSNFTLKIRSTKLEDSAMYFCASCRRPGGSVYGYTFGSGTRLTVV.

The chain recombines TRBV12-5 with TRBJ2-7; perhaps TRBD2 as D (5 bases). The CDR3 spans 15 residues. V was pared by 9 bases and J by 0 bases, with 18 bases between. The germline V gene encodes CDR1 LGHNT and CDR2 FRNRAP. CDR3 amino acids: CARSGNGSFSYEQYF. CDR3 coding DNA: TGTGCTAGGTCGGGGAACGGATCCTTCTCCTACGAGCAGTACTTC. The entire variable domain, with the rest obtained from reference TRBV12-5 and TRBJ2-7, is as follows: DARVTQTPRHKVTEMGQEVTMRCQPILGHNTVFWYRQTMMQGLELLAYFRNRAPLDDSGMPKDRFSAEMPDATLATLKIQPSEPRDSAVYFCARSGNGSFSYEQYFGPGTRLTVT.

CDR3 loop: CASSLGEGQYF. DNA of the CDR3: TGTGCCAGCAGCTTGGGAGAGGGGCAGTACTTC. V and J are TRBV7-2 and TRBJ2-7; a possible D gene is TRBD2 (5 bases). Germline V lookup: CDR1 SGHTA, CDR2 FQGNSA. The CDR3 has 11 residues. Trimming removed 3 bases at V and 9 bases at J, with 9 bases between.

There are a few counts of this clonotype. The chain links TRBV20-1 to TRBJ2-7; D may match TRBD1 or TRBD2 (5 bases each). V was cut by 0 bases and J by 5 bases, with 14 bases left in between. CDR1 is DFQATT and CDR2 is SNEGSKA in the germline V gene (reference sequence). This CDR3 has 14 amino acids. This CDR3 is CSARDGREWHEQYF. The CDR3 coding sequence is TGCAGTGCTAGAGATGGCAGGGAGTGGCACGAGCAGTACTTC.

Many counts were recorded for this clonotype. The V gene is TRBV27, the J gene TRBJ1-2; 10 bases fit TRBD1. Germline CDR1 is MNHEY and CDR2 is SMNVEV (reference sequence). The CDR3 runs to 14 residues. V was pared by 4 bases and J by 8 bases, with 7 bases of the junction left unmatched. The DNA for the CDR3 is TGTGCCAGCAGTTCGTTTGACAGGGGGCAAGGCTACACCTTC. It codes for CASSSFDRGQGYTF.

In its sample, this clonotype was seen a few times. This chain uses TRBV30 with TRBJ2-4; D may be TRBD2 (5 bases). Germline CDR1 reads GTSNPN; CDR2 reads SVGIG (reference sequence). The CDR3 length is 14 residues. The germline V and J ends were trimmed by 4 bases and 0 bases, with 10 bases remaining between them. The CDR3 DNA reads TGTGCCTGGACCCCAGGACTAGCCAAAAACATTCAGTACTTC. It yields the protein CAWTPGLAKNIQYF.

The genes are TRBV5-1 and TRBJ1-1; D remains unclear. CDR1 SGHRS and CDR2 YFSETQ come from the germline V gene. The CDR3 runs 15 residues. Deletions cut 0 bases from V and 0 bases from J, with 9 bases between. CDR3: CASSLATVMNTEAFF. The CDR3 bases are TGCGCCAGCAGCTTGGCCACAGTAATGAACACTGAAGCTTTCTTT.

In this sample, this clonotype turned up many times. The V call is TRBV14, the J call TRBJ1-2; D is possibly TRBD1 (6 bases). CDR1 is SGHDN, CDR2 FVKESK, per germline. This CDR3 has 15 amino acids. V was pared by 4 bases and J by 1 base, with 13 bases between. The CDR3 bases are TGTGCCAGCAGCCTAAACCTACAGGGTAACTATGGCTACACCTTC. It encodes CASSLNLQGNYGYTF. Complete variable domain (other parts from reference TRBV14 and TRBJ1-2): EAGVTQFPSHSVIEKGQTVTLRCDPISGHDNLYWYRRVMGKEIKFLLHFVKESKQDESGMPNNRFLAERTGGTYSTLKVQPAELEDSGVYFCASSLNLQGNYGYTFGSGTRLTVV.

This clonotype showed up many times. The genes are TRBV7-9 and TRBJ1-2; D remains unclear. V lost 0 bases to trimming and J lost 8 bases, with 16 bases between them. CDR1 is SEHNR and CDR2 is FQNEAQ in the germline V gene (reference sequence). The CDR3 extends over 15 amino acids. This chain's CDR3 is CASSLAGGTEQGYTF. The CDR3 nucleotides are TGTGCCAGCAGCTTAGCGGGTGGTACAGAACAAGGCTACACCTTC.

This clonotype has at least ten counts. V is TRBV6-1 and J is TRBJ2-7; D ambiguous. V gave up 2 bases and J gave up 6 bases, with 11 bases separating them. This CDR3 comprises 13 residues. The germline CDR1 and CDR2 sequences are MNHNS and SASEGT. CDR3 nucleotides: TGTGCCAGCAGTGAAAATGGGCAGGCCGAGCAGTACTTC. It specifies CASSENGQAEQYF.

This clonotype showed up many times. CDR3 DNA sequence: TGCAGCGTTGTACGGGTGAACACTGAAGCTTTCTTT. This sequence encodes CSVVRVNTEAFF. The gene calls are TRBV29-1 and TRBJ1-1; D uncertain. Germline CDR1 is SQVTM and CDR2 is ANQGSEA. Between the trimmed V and J ends, which lost 4 bases and 0 bases, there was a span of 6 bases. The CDR3 is 12 residues long.

This clonotype was detected ten times or more. The chain is built from TRBV5-1 and TRBJ2-7; 11 bases are shared with TRBD2. The V gene end was trimmed by 1 base and the J gene end by 2 bases; junction bases not matched to a gene: 2. The germline gives CDR1 SGHRS, CDR2 YFSETQ. This CDR3 has 15 amino acids. CDR3 nucleotide sequence: TGCGCCAGCAGCTTGACTAGCGGGGGAACCTACGAGCAGTACTTC. It encodes CASSLTSGGTYEQYF.

This chain links TRBV6-5 with TRBJ2-7; TRBD2 matches at 9 bases. Per the germline V gene, CDR1 is MNHEY and CDR2 is SVGAGI. The CDR3 covers 16 residues. V shed 0 bases, J shed 2 bases, and the junction held 5 bases outside the gene matches. The CDR3 sequence is CASSYSGGRAAYEQYF. The DNA for the CDR3 is TGTGCCAGCAGTTACTCAGGCGGGAGGGCTGCCTACGAGCAGTACTTC.

As concerns this clonotype: The germline gene is not matched at one end of the junction; a read error may be the cause. The V call is TRBV15, the J call TRBJ2-4, with TRBD2 matching over 10 bases. Germline assignment: CDR1 LNHNV and CDR2 YYDKDF (reference sequence). The CDR3 loop spans 15 amino acids. CDR3 sequence: CATSSSAGGPDIKYF. CDR3 sequence (DNA): TGTGCCACCAGCAGTTCAGCGGGGGGGCCGGACATTAAGTACTTC.

Ten or more counts support this clonotype. The chain has TRBV20-1 and TRBJ2-5; 11 bases fit TRBD2. The germline V gene has CDR1 DFQATT and CDR2 SNEGSKA (reference sequence). The V and J ends lost 7 bases and 5 bases, in that order; junction bases with no gene match: 18. The CDR3 contains 17 residues. This CDR3 reads CSVHVSGGAYLRETQYF. The CDR3 nucleotides read TGCAGTGTACATGTTAGCGGGGGGGCGTATTTGAGGGAGACCCAGTACTTC.